This T cell receptor beta chain appears in the sequencing data of a study of shared clonotypes between healthy human individuals. Study overall: Researchers assigned three CD4 naive, three CD4 memory, two CD8 naive and one CD8 memory plate to each donor. Study-level points and caveats: The low donor count limited represented genetic and exposure-history diversity. Sorted-subset sequencing was shown by rarefaction to be incomplete despite large depth.

In the original analysis: With immunoSEQ giving junction-only sequences and no quality scores, filtering differed. Method: immunoSEQ multiplex PCR; TCRdb's copy keeps in-frame clones and lacks some. That table is the source of V, J and clone size, and D and trimming were worked out from the DNA. Found here are over 2 million clones, over 85% of them singletons; the top ten hold under 0.15%. The V gene's germline CDR1 is MNHEY and CDR2 SVGAGI. The ends lost 6 bases at V and 3 bases at J; junction bases unmatched: 2. The CDR3 extends over 12 amino acids. With regard to this clone: Its antigen is not identified. A much more abundant neighbour one base away suggests this may be a read error.

The rearrangement links TRBV6-5 to TRBJ2-7; 7 nucleotides line up with TRBD1. The sequenced sample consisted of naive CD4+ T cells sorted from blood. The subset is: CD45RA+ positively selected. The clonotype originates from a man aged 18-30 years in good health. The CDR3 region is CASRAGGYEQYF. DNA of the CDR3: TGTGCCAGCAGGGCAGGGGGCTACGAGCAGTACTTC.